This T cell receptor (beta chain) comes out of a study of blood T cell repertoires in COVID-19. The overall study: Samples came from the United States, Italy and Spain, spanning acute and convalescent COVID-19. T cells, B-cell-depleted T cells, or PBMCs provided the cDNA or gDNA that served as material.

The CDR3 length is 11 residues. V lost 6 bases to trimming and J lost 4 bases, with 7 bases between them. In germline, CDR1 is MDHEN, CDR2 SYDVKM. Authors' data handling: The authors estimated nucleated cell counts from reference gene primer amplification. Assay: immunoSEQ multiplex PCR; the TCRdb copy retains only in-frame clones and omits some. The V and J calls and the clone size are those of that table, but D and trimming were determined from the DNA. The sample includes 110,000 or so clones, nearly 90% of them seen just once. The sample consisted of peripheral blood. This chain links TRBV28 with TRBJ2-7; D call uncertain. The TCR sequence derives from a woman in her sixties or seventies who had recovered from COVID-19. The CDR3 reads CASRQNYEQYF. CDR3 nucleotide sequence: TGTGCCAGCAGACAGAATTACGAGCAGTACTTC.